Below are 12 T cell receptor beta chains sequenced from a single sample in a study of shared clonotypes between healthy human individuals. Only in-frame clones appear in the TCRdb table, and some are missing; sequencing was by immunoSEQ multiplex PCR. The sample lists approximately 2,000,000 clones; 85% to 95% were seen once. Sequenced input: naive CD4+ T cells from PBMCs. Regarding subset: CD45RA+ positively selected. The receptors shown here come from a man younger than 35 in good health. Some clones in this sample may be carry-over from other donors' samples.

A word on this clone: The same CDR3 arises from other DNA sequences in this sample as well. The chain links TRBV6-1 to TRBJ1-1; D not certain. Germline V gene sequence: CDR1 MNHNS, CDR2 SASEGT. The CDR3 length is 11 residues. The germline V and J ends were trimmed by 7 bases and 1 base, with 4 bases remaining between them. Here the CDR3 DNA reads TGTGCCAGCAACGAGAACACTGAAGCTTTCTTT. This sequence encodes CASNENTEAFF.

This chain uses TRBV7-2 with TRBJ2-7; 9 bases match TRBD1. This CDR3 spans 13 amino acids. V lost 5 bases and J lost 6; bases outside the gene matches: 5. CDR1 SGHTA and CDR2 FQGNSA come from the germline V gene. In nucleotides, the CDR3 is TGTGCCAGCAGCCCGGGACAGGGAAGCGAGCAGTACTTC. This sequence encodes CASSPGQGSEQYF.

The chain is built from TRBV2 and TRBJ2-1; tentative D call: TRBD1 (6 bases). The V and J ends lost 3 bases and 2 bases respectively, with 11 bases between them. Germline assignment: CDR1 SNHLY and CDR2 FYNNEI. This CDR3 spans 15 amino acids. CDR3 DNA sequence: TGTGCCAGCAGTGACCAGGGGAGCACCTACAATGAGCAGTTCTTC. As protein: CASSDQGSTYNEQFF.

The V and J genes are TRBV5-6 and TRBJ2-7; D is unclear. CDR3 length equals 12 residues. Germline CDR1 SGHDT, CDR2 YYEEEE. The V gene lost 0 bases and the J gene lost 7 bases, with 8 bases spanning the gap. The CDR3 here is CASSLARREQYF. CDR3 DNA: TGTGCCAGCAGCTTGGCGAGGCGGGAGCAGTACTTC.

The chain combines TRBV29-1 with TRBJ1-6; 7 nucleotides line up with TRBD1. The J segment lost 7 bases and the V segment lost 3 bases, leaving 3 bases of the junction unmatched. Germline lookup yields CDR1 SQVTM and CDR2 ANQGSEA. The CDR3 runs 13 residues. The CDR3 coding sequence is TGCAGCGTTGAGACAGGGCGGAATTCACCCCTCCACTTT. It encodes CSVETGRNSPLHF.

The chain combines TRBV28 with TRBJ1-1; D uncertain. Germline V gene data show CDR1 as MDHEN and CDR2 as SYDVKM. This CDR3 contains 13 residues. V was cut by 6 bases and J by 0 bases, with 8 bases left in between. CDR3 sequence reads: CASSSSMNTEAFF. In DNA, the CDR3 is TGTGCCAGCAGCTCCTCCATGAACACTGAAGCTTTCTTT.

The CDR3, as DNA: TGTGCCAGCAGCTTAATGGGAACAATTTTCTCTGGAAACACCATATATTTT. Translation gives CASSLMGTIFSGNTIYF. The chain carries TRBV7-2 and TRBJ1-3; D remains ambiguous. The germline CDR1 and CDR2 sequences are SGHTA and FQGNSA. CDR3 length: 17 amino acids. Trimming shortened V by 2 bases and J by 0 bases, and 14 bases separated the two germline ends. The full variable domain, its missing parts supplied by reference TRBV7-2 and TRBJ1-3, is GAGVSQSPSNKVTEKGKDVELRCDPISGHTALYWYRQSLGQGLEFLIYFQGNSAPDKSGLPSDRFSAERTGGSVSTLTIQRTQQEDSAVYLCASSLMGTIFSGNTIYFGEGSWLTVV.

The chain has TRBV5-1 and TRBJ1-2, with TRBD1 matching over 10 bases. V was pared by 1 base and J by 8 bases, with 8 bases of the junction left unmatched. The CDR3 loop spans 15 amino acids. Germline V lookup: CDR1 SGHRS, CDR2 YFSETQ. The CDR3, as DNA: TGCGCCAGCAGCTTGTCGGGGACAGGGGCTTGGGGCTACACCTTC. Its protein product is CASSLSGTGAWGYTF.

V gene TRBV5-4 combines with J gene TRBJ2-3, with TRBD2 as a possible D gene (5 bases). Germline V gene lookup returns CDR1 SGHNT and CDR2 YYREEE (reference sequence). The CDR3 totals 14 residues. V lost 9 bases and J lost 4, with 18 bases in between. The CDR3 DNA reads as TGTGCCACCCGTCGGGTGGGAGTGGCAGATACGCAGTATTTT. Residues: CATRRVGVADTQYF.

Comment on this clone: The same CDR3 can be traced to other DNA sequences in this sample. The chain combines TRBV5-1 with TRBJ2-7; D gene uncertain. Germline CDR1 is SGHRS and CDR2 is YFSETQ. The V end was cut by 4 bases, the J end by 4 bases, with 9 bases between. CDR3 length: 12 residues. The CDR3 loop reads CASSTGTYEQYF. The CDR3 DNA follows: TGCGCCAGCAGCACCGGAACGTACGAGCAGTACTTC.

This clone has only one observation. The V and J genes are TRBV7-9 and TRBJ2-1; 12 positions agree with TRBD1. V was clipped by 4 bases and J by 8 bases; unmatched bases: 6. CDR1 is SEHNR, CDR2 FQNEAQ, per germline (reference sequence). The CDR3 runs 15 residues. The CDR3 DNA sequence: TGTGCCAGCAGCTATGGGGACAGGGGGCATGATGAGCAGTTCTTC. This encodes CASSYGDRGHDEQFF.

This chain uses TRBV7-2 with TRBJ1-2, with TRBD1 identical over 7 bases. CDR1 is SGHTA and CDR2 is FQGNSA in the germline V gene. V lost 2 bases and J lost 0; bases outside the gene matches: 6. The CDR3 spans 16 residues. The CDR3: CASSLPGQPTNYGYTF. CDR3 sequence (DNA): TGTGCCAGCAGCTTACCGGGACAGCCCACTAACTATGGCTACACCTTC.